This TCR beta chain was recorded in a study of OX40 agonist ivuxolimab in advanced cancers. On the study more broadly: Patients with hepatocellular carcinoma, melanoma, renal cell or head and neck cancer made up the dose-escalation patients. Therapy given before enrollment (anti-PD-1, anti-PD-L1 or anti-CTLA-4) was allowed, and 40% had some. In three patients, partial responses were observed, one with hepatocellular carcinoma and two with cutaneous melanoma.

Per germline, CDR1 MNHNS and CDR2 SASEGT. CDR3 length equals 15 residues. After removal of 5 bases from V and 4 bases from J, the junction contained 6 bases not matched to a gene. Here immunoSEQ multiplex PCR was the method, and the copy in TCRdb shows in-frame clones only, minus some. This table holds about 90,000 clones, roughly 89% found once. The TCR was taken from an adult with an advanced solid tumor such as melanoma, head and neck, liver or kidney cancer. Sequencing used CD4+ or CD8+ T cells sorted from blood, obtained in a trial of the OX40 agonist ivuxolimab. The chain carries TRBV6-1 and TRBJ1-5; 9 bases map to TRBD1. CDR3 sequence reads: CASSQPTGGNQPQHF. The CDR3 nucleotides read TGTGCCAGCAGTCAACCGACAGGGGGAAATCAGCCCCAGCATTTT.